This T cell receptor (beta chain) appears in the sequencing data of a study of blood T cell repertoires in COVID-19. Overall study context: Spain, Italy and the United States supplied samples that represented acute and convalescent COVID-19.

Profiled with immunoSEQ multiplex PCR; TCRdb holds only in-frame clones, not every one. Of roughly 200,000 clones in the sample, about three quarters were seen once. The V and J ends lost 3 bases and 6 bases respectively, with 12 bases between them. The CDR3 totals 13 residues. CDR1 and CDR2 (germline): MGHRA, YSYEKL. The clonotype was recovered from a woman aged 80 or older with active or convalescent COVID-19. The sequencing input was peripheral blood. The V and J genes are TRBV4-1 and TRBJ2-7; D uncertain. The CDR3 region is CASSQTTVSEQYF. The CDR3 nucleotides are TGCGCCAGCAGCCAGACCACAGTCTCCGAGCAGTACTTC.